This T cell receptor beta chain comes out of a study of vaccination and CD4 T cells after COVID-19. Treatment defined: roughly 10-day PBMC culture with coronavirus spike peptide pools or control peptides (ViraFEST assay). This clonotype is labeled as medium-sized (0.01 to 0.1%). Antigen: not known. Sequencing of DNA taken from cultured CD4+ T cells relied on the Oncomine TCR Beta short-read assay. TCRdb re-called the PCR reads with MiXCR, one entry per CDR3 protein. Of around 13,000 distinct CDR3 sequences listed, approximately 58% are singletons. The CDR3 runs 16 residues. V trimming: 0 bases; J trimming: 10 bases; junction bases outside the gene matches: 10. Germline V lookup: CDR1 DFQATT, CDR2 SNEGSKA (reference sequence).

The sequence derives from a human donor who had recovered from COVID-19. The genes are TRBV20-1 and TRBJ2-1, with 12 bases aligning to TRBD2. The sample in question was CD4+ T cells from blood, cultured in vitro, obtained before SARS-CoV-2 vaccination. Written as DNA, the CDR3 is TGCAGTGCTAGAGACCTCCGACTAGCGGGAGTAAGAGAGCAGTTCTTC. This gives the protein CSARDLRLAGVREQFF.